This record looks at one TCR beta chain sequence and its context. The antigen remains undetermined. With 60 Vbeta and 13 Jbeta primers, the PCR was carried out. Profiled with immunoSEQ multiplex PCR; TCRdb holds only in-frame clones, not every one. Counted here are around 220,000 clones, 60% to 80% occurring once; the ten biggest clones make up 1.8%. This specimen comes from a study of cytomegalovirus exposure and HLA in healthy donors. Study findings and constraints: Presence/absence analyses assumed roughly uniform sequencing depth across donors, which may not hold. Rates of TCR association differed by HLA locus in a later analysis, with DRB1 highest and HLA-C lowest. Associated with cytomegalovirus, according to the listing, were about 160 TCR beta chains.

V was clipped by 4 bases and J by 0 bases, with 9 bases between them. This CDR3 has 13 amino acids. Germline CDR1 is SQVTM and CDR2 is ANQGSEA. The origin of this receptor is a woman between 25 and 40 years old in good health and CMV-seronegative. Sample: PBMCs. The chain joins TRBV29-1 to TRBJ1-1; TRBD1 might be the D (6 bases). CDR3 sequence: CSVAGHLNTEAFF. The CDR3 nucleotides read TGCAGCGTTGCGGGACACTTGAACACTGAAGCTTTCTTT. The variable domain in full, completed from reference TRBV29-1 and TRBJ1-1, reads SAVISQKPSRDICQRGTSLTIQCQVDSQVTMMFWYRQQPGQSLTLIATANQGSEATYESGFVIDKFPISRPNLTFSTLTVSNMSPEDSSIYLCSVAGHLNTEAFFGQGTRLTVV.